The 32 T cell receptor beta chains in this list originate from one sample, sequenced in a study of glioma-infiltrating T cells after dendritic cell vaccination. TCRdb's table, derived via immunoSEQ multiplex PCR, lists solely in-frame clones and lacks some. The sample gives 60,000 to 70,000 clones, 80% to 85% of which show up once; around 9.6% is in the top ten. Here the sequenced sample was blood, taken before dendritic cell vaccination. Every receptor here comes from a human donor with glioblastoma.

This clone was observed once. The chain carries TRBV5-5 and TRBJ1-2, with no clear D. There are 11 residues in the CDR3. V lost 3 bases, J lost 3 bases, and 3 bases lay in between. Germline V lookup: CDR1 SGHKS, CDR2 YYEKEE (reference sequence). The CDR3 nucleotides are TGTGCCAGCAGCTCGGACTATGGCTACACCTTC. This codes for CASSSDYGYTF.

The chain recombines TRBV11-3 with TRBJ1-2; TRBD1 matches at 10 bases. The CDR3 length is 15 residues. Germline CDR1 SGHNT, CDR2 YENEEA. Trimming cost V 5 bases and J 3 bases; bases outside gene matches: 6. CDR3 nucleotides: TGTGCCAGCAGCCTGACAGGGGGCGCAGACTATGGCTACACCTTC. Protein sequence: CASSLTGGADYGYTF. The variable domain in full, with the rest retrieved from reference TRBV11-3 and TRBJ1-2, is EAGVVQSPRYKIIEKKQPVAFWCNPISGHNTLYWYLQNLGQGPELLIRYENEEAVDDSQLPKDRFSAERLKGVDSTLKIQPAELGDSAVYLCASSLTGGADYGYTFGSGTRLTVV.

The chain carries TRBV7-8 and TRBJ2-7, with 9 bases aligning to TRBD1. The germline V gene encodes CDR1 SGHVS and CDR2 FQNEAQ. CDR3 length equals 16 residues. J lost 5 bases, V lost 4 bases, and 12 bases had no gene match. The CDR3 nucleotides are TGTGCCAGCAGCTCTTGGACAGGGGTAACGAGGAACGAGCAGTACTTC. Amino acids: CASSSWTGVTRNEQYF.

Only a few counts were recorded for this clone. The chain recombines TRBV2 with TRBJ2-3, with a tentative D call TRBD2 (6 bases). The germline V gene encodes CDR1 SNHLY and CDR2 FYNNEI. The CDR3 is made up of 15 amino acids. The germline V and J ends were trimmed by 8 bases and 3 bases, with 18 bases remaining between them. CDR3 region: CASLSAGRSTDTQYF. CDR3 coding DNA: TGTGCCAGCTTATCGGCTGGGAGGAGTACAGATACGCAGTATTTT.

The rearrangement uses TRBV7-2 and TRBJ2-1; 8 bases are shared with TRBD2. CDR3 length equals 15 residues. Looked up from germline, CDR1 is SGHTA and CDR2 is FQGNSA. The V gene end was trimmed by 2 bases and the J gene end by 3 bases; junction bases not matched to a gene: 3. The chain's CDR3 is CASSLWLAGYNEQFF. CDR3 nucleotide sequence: TGTGCCAGCAGCTTATGGCTAGCGGGCTACAATGAGCAGTTCTTC.

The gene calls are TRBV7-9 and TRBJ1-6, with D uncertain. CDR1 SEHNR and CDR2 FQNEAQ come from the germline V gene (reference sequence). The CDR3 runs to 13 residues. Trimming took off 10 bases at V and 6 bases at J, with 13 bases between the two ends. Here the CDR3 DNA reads TGTGCCACCCGATTCAGTGCTAATTCACCCCTCCACTTT. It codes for CATRFSANSPLHF.

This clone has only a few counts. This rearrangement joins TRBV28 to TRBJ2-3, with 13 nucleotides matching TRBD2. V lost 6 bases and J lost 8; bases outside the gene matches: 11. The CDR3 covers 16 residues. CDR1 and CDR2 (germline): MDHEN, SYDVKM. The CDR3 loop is CASRHTSGGARVTQYF. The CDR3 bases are TGTGCCAGCAGGCACACTAGCGGGGGGGCCAGGGTTACGCAGTATTTT.

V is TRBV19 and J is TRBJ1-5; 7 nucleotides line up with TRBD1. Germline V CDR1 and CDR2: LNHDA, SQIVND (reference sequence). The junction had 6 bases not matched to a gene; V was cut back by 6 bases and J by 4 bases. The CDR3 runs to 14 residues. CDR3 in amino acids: CASSRRTGNQPQHF. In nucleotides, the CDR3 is TGTGCCAGTAGCCGGCGGACAGGTAATCAGCCCCAGCATTTT.

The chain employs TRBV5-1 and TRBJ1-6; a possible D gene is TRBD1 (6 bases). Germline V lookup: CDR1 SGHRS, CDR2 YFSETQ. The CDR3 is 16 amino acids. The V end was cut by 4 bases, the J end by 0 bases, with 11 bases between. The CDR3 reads CASSPGQNSYNSPLHF. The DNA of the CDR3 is TGCGCCAGCAGCCCCGGACAGAACTCCTATAATTCACCCCTCCACTTT.

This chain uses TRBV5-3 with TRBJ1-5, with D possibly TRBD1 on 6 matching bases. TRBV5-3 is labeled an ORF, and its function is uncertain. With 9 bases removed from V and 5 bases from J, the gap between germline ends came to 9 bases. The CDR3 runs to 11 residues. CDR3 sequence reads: CANAGDQPQHF. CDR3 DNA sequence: TGTGCCAACGCAGGGGATCAGCCCCAGCATTTT.

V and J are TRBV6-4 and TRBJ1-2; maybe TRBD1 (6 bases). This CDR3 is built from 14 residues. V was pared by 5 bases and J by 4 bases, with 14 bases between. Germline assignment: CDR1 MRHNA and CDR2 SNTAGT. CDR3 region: CASSTTGYSYGYTF. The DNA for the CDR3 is TGTGCCAGCAGTACAACAGGGTACTCCTATGGCTACACCTTC.

The chain's CDR3 is CAIRQTGSSYNSPLHF. The CDR3 nucleotides are TGTGCCATCAGACAGACAGGGAGCTCCTATAATTCACCCCTCCACTTT. The J gene is TRBJ1-6, the V gene TRBV10-3; 7 positions agree with TRBD1. Germline values: CDR1 ENHRY, CDR2 SYGVKD. There are 16 residues in the CDR3. Trimming removed 6 bases from V and 0 bases from J; junction bases left unmatched: 5.

CDR3 coding DNA: TGTGCCAGCAGGACCCAGGGGGCAAATTCACCCCTCCACTTT. The encoded protein is CASRTQGANSPLHF. The chain joins TRBV28 to TRBJ1-6; 8 nucleotides align to TRBD1. The CDR3 extends over 14 amino acids. The trim removed 6 bases at V and 7 bases at J, leaving 5 bases unmatched. CDR1 MDHEN and CDR2 SYDVKM come from the germline V gene. The whole variable domain, remainder taken from reference TRBV28 and TRBJ1-6, is DVKVTQSSRYLVKRTGEKVFLECVQDMDHENMFWYRQDPGLGLRLIYFSYDVKMKEKGDIPEGYSVSREKKERFSLILESASTNQTSMYLCASRTQGANSPLHFGNGTRLTVT.

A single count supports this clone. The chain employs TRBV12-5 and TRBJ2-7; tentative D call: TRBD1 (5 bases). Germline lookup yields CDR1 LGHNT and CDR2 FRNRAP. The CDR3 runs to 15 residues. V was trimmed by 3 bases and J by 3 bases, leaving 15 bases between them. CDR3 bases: TGTGCTAGTGGTTTTAGGCCGGACACCTTCTACGAGCAGTACTTC. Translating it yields CASGFRPDTFYEQYF. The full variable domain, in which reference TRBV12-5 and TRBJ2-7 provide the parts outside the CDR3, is DARVTQTPRHKVTEMGQEVTMRCQPILGHNTVFWYRQTMMQGLELLAYFRNRAPLDDSGMPKDRFSAEMPDATLATLKIQPSEPRDSAVYFCASGFRPDTFYEQYFGPGTRLTVT.

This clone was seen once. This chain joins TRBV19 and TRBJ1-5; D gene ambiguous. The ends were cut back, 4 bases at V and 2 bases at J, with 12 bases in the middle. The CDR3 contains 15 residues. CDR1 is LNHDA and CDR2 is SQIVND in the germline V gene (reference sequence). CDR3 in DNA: TGTGCCAGTAGTAGAGGAAGATGGGGCAATCAGCCCCAGCATTTT. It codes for CASSRGRWGNQPQHF. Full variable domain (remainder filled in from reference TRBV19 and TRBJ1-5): DGGITQSPKYLFRKEGQNVTLSCEQNLNHDAMYWYRQDPGQGLRLIYYSQIVNDFQKGDIAEGYSVSREKKESFPLTVTSAQKNPTAFYLCASSRGRWGNQPQHFGDGTRLSIL.

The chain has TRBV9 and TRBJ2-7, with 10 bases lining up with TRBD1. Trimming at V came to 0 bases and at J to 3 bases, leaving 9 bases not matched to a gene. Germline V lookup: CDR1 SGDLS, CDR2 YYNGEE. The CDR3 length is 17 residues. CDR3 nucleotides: TGTGCCAGCAGCGTAGCGATTAACGGACAGGGGGACTACGAGCAGTACTTC. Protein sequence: CASSVAINGQGDYEQYF. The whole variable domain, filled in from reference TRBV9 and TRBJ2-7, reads DSGVTQTPKHLITATGQRVTLRCSPRSGDLSVYWYQQSLDQGLQFLIQYYNGEERAKGNILERFSAQQFPDLHSELNLSSLELGDSALYFCASSVAINGQGDYEQYFGPGTRLTVT.

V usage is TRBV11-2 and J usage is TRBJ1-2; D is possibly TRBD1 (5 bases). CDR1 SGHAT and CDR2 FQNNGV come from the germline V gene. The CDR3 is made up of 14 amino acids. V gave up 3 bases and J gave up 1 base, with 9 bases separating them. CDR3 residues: CASSFTGGNYGYTF. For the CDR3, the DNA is TGTGCCAGCAGCTTCACGGGGGGTAACTATGGCTACACCTTC. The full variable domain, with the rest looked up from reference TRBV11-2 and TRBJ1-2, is EAGVAQSPRYKIIEKRQSVAFWCNPISGHATLYWYQQILGQGPKLLIQFQNNGVVDDSQLPKDRFSAERLKGVDSTLKIQPAKLEDSAVYLCASSFTGGNYGYTFGSGTRLTVV.

The CDR3 here is CASSIQVNTEAFF. The CDR3, as DNA: TGTGCCAGTAGTATACAGGTGAACACTGAAGCTTTCTTT. The chain employs TRBV19 and TRBJ1-1; no clear D. Trimming cost V 2 bases and J 0 bases, with 4 bases left between them. The CDR3 runs to 13 residues. CDR1 is LNHDA, CDR2 SQIVND, per germline (reference sequence).

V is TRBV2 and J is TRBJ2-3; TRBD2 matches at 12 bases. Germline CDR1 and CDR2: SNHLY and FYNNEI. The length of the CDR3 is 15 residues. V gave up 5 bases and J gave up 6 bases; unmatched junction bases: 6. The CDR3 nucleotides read TGTGCCAGCAGTCCACTAGCGGGGGGAGGTGATACGCAGTATTTT. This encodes CASSPLAGGGDTQYF.

DNA of the CDR3: TGTGCCAGCAGCCCGGGACAGGGATACTACTACGAGCAGTACTTC. Protein product: CASSPGQGYYYEQYF. The chain carries TRBV5-6 and TRBJ2-7, with 9 bases lining up with TRBD1. Germline V gives CDR1 SGHDT, CDR2 YYEEEE. This CDR3 is 15 amino acids long. Trimming removed 4 bases from V and 3 bases from J; junction bases left unmatched: 8.

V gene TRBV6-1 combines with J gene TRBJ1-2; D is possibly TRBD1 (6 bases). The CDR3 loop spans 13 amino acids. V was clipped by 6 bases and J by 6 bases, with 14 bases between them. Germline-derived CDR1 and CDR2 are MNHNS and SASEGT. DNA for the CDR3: TGTGCCAGCAGGGTCGCTACAGGGAATGGCTACACCTTC. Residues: CASRVATGNGYTF.

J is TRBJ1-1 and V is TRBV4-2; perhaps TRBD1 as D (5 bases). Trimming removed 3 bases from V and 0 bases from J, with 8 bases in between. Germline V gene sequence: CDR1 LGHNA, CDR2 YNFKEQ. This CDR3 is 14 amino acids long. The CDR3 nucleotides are TGTGCCAGCAGCCAGGGGCTCATGAACACTGAAGCTTTCTTT. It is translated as CASSQGLMNTEAFF.

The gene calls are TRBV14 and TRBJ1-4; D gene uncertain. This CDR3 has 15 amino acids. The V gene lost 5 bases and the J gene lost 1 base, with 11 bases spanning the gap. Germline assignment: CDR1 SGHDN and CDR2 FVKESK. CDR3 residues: CASSFDGLTNEKLFF. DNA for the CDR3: TGTGCCAGCAGCTTCGACGGACTAACTAATGAAAAACTGTTTTTT.

The CDR3 protein is CASKRTSYYNEQFF. CDR3 sequence (DNA): TGTGCCAGCAAACGGACTAGTTACTACAATGAGCAGTTCTTC. This rearrangement joins TRBV2 to TRBJ2-1; 7 positions match TRBD2. The germline gives CDR1 SNHLY, CDR2 FYNNEI. Unmatched junction bases numbered 6, after V lost 7 bases and J lost 3 bases. This CDR3 spans 14 amino acids. Looking up the rest from reference TRBV2 and TRBJ2-1 gives the full variable domain: EPEVTQTPSHQVTQMGQEVILRCVPISNHLYFYWYRQILGQKVEFLVSFYNNEISEKSEIFDDQFSVERPDGSNFTLKIRSTKLEDSAMYFCASKRTSYYNEQFFGPGTRLTVL.

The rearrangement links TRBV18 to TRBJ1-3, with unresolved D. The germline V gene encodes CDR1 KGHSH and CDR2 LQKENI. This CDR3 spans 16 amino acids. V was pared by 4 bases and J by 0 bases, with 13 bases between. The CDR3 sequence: CASSREGQSSGNTIYF. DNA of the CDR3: TGTGCCAGCTCACGGGAGGGTCAGAGCTCTGGAAACACCATATATTTT. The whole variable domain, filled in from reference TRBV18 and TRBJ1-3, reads NAGVMQNPRHLVRRRGQEARLRCSPMKGHSHVYWYRQLPEEGLKFMVYLQKENIIDESGMPKERFSAEFPKEGPSILRIQQVVRGDSAAYFCASSREGQSSGNTIYFGEGSWLTVV.

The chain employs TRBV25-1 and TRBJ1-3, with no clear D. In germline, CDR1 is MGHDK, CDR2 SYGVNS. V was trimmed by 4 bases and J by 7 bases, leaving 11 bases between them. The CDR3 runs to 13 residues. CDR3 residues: CASSVDRDNTIYF. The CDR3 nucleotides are TGTGCCAGCAGTGTGGACCGGGATAACACCATATATTTT.

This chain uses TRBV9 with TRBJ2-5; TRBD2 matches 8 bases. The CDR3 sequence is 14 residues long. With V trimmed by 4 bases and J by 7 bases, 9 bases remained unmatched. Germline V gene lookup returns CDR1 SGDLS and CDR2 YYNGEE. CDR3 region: CASSPVGTRGTQYF. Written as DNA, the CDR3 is TGTGCCAGCAGCCCAGTCGGGACTAGGGGGACCCAGTACTTC.

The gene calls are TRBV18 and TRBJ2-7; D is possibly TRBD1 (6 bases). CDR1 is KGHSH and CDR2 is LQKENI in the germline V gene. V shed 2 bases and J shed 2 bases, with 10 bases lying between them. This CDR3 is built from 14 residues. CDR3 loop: CASSPGGEAYEQYF. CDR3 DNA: TGTGCCAGCTCACCAGGGGGCGAGGCCTACGAGCAGTACTTC.

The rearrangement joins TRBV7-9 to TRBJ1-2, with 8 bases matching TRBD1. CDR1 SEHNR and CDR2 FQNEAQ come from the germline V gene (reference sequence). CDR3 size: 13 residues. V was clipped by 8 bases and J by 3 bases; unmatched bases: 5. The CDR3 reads CASDHRGDYGYTF. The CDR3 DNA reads TGTGCCAGCGACCACAGGGGGGACTATGGCTACACCTTC. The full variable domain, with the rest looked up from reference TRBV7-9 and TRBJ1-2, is DTGVSQNPRHKITKRGQNVTFRCDPISEHNRLYWYRQTLGQGPEFLTYFQNEAQLEKSRLLSDRFSAERPKGSFSTLEIQRTEQGDSAMYLCASDHRGDYGYTFGSGTRLTVV.

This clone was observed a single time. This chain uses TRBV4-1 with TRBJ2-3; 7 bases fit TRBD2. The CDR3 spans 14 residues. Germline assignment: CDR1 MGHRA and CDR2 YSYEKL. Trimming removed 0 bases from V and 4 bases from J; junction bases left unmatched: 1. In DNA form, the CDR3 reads TGCGCCAGCAGCCAAGAAGCGGGGCCAGATACGCAGTATTTT. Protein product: CASSQEAGPDTQYF.

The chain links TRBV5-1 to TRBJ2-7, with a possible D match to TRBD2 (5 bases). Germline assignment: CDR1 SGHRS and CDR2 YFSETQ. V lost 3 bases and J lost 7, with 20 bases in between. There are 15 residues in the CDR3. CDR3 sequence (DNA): TGCGCCAGCAGCTCGAATACAGTCGGGGTCGCGGAGCAGTACTTC. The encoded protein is CASSSNTVGVAEQYF.

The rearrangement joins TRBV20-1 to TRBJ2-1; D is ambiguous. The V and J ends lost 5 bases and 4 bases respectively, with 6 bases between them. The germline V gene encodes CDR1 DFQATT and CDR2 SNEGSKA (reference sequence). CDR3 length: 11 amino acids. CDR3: CSALTYNEQFF. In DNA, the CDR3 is TGCAGTGCTTTGACTTACAATGAGCAGTTCTTC.